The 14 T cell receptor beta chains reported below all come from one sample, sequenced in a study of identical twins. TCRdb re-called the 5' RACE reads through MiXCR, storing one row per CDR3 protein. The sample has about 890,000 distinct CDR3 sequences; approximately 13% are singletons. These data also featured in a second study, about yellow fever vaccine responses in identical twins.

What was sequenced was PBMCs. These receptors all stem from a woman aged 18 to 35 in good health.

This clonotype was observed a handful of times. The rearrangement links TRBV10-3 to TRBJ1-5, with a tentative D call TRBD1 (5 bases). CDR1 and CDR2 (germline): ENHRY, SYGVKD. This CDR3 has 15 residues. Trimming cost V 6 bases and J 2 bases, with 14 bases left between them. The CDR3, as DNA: TGTGCCATCAGGTCGGGACTTCTTGGCAATCAGCCCCAGCATTTT. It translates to CAIRSGLLGNQPQHF.

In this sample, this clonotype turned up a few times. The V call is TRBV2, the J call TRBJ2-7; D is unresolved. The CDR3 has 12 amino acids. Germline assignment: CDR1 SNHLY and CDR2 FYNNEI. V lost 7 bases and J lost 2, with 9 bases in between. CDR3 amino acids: CASMVSPYEQYF. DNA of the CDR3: TGTGCCAGCATGGTCAGTCCCTACGAGCAGTACTTC.

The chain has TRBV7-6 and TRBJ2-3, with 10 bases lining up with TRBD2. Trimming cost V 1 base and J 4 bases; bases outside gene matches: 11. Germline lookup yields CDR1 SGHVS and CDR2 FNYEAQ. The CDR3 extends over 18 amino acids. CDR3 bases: TGTGCCAGCAGCTTAGGCGGGACTAGCGCCTCGCGGGCAGATACGCAGTATTTT. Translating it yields CASSLGGTSASRADTQYF.

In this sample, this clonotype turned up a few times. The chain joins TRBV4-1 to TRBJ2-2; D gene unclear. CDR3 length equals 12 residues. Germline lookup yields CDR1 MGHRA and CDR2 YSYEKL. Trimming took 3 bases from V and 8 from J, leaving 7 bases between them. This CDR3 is CASSHNLGELFF. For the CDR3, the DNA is TGCGCCAGCAGCCATAACCTGGGGGAGCTGTTTTTT.

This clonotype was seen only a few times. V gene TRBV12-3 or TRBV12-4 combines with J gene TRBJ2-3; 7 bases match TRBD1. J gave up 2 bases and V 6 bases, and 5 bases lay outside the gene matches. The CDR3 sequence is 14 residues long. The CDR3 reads CASSEGANTDTQYF. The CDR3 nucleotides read TGTGCCAGCAGCGAGGGGGCCAACACAGATACGCAGTATTTT.

The chain's CDR3 is CSVDVRRVSGSEAFF. The CDR3 DNA is TGCAGCGTTGATGTAAGGAGGGTCTCGGGTTCTGAAGCTTTCTTT. The V call is TRBV29-1, the J call TRBJ1-1; unclear D gene. The CDR3 contains 15 residues. The V gene's germline CDR1 is SQVTM and CDR2 ANQGSEA. V lost 3 bases and J lost 6, with 20 bases in between. The variable domain in full, with the rest retrieved from reference TRBV29-1 and TRBJ1-1, is SAVISQKPSRDICQRGTSLTIQCQVDSQVTMMFWYRQQPGQSLTLIATANQGSEATYESGFVIDKFPISRPNLTFSTLTVSNMSPEDSSIYLCSVDVRRVSGSEAFFGQGTRLTVV.

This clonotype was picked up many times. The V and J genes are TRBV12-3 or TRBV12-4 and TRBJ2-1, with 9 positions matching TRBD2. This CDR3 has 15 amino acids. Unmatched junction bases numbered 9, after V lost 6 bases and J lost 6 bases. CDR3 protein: CASSPLAGGRNEQFF. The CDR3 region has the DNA TGTGCCAGCAGCCCCCTTGCGGGGGGGCGCAATGAGCAGTTCTTC.

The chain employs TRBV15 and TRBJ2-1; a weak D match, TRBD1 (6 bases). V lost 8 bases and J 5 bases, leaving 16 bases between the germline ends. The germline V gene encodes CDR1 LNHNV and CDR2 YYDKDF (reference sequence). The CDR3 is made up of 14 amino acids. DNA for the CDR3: TGTGCCACCGGAAGGGGGAACTTAAACAATGAGCAGTTCTTC. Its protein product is CATGRGNLNNEQFF.

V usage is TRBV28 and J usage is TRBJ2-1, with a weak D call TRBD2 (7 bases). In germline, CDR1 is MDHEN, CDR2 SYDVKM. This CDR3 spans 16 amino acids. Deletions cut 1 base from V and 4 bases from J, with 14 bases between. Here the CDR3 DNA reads TGTGCCAGCAGTTTATCATGGGGGGGCCGGTACAATGAGCAGTTCTTC. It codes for CASSLSWGGRYNEQFF.

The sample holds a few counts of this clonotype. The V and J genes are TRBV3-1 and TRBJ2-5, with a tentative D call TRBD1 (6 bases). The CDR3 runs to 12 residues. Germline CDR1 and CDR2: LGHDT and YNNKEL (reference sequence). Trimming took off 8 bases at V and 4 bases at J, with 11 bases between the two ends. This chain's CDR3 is CASGTGRETQYF. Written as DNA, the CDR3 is TGTGCCAGCGGTACAGGGAGAGAGACCCAGTACTTC.

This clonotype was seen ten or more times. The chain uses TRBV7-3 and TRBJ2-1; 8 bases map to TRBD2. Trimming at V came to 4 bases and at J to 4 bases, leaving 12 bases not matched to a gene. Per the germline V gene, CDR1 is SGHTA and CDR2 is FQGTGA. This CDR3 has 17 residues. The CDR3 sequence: CASSSKPGLVSYNEQFF. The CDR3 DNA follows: TGTGCCAGCAGCTCAAAGCCGGGACTAGTATCTTACAATGAGCAGTTCTTC.

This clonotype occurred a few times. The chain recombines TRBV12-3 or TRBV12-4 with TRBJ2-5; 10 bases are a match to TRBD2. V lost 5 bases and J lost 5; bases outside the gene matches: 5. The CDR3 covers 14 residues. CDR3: CASSRSGGDETQYF. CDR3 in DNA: TGTGCCAGCAGTAGAAGCGGGGGGGATGAGACCCAGTACTTC.

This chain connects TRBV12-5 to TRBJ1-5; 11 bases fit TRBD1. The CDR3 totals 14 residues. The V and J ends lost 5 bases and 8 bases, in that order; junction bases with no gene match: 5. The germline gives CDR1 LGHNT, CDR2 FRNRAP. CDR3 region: CASGKGQGGEPQHF. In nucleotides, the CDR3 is TGTGCTAGTGGTAAGGGACAGGGGGGCGAGCCCCAGCATTTT.

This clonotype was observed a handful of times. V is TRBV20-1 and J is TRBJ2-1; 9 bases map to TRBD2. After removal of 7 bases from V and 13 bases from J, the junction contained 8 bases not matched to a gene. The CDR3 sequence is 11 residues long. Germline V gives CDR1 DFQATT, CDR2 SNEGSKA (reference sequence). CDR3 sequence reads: CSEQRGATQFF. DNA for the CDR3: TGCAGTGAGCAGCGGGGGGCAACTCAGTTCTTC.